A single sample is the source of the 5 T cell receptor beta chains below, sequenced in a study of PD-L1 blockade in urothelial cancer. Only in-frame clones appear in the TCRdb table, and some are missing; sequencing was by immunoSEQ multiplex PCR. The table has just under 45,000 clones, 83% seen once; the top ten hold over 12%. Sample time point: peripheral blood 6 weeks after treatment start. The sample here was PBMCs, taken around atezolizumab (anti-PD-L1) treatment. These receptors came from a man in his 60s with urothelial cancer.

This clone was seen once. The sample holds other DNA sequences that translate to the same CDR3. The chain uses TRBV7-9 and TRBJ2-7; no clear D. V gave up 5 bases and J gave up 1 base, with 6 bases separating them. The CDR3 length is 12 residues. Germline CDR1 is SEHNR and CDR2 is FQNEAQ (reference sequence). The CDR3 protein is CASSLGSYEQYF. The DNA of the CDR3 is TGTGCCAGCAGCCTCGGTTCCTACGAGCAGTACTTC.

This sequence joins TRBV2 and TRBJ2-3, with D hard to call. The V end was cut by 1 base, the J end by 1 base, with 6 bases between. The CDR3 is 14 amino acids. Germline CDR1 reads SNHLY; CDR2 reads FYNNEI. CDR3 in DNA: TGTGCCAGCAGTGAAGGGGCAGGCACAGATACGCAGTATTTT. It encodes CASSEGAGTDTQYF.

The rearrangement joins TRBV5-8 to TRBJ2-7; D not resolved. Germline lookup yields CDR1 SGHTS and CDR2 YDEGEE. CDR3 length equals 14 residues. Trimming pared 1 base from V and 2 bases from J, leaving 10 bases between. The CDR3 is CASSLTPVTYEQYF. CDR3 DNA sequence: TGTGCCAGCAGCTTGACCCCGGTGACCTACGAGCAGTACTTC. Full variable domain (rest looked up from reference TRBV5-8 and TRBJ2-7): EAGVTQSPTHLIKTRGQQATLRCSPISGHTSVYWYQQALGLGLQFLLWYDEGEERNRGNFPPRFSGRQFPNYSSELNVNALELEDSALYLCASSLTPVTYEQYFGPGTRLTVT.

The V call is TRBV28, the J call TRBJ2-3; possibly TRBD2 for D (6 bases). The germline V gene encodes CDR1 MDHEN and CDR2 SYDVKM. The CDR3 covers 16 residues. V was cut by 3 bases and J by 6 bases, with 19 bases left in between. CDR3 nucleotides: TGTGCCAGCAGTTTGAGTCAGGGAGGACCATGGGATACGCAGTATTTT. This translates into CASSLSQGGPWDTQYF.

The chain joins TRBV7-2 to TRBJ2-7; the D is unclear. There are 13 residues in the CDR3. The V gene lost 2 bases and the J gene lost 7 bases, with 12 bases spanning the gap. Germline assignment: CDR1 SGHTA and CDR2 FQGNSA. The CDR3 loop is CASSLRGEQEQYF. The CDR3 region has the DNA TGTGCCAGCAGCTTAAGAGGAGAGCAGGAGCAGTACTTC.